Below, 19 T cell receptor beta chains from the same sample are listed, as sequenced in a study of CD8 T cells in Susac syndrome. After extraction with the RNeasy kit, roughly 0.5 to 1 ug of the RNA was reverse transcribed using random hexamers. TCRdb reprocessed the immunoSEQ multiplex PCR reads with MiXCR, giving one entry per CDR3 protein. The table shows approximately 200,000 distinct CDR3 sequences, with approximately 95% occurring only once. The sequenced sample consisted of CD4+ T cells from PBMCs. The origin of the receptors is a human donor with multiple sclerosis.

The table lists this clonotype with a count of one. The chain has TRBV20-1 and TRBJ2-3; 12 bases match TRBD2. The CDR3 is 15 residues long. V lost 5 bases, J lost 0 bases, and 3 bases stayed unmatched. Germline V gene data show CDR1 as DFQATT and CDR2 as SNEGSKA (reference sequence). The DNA for the CDR3 is TGCAGTGCTGACGGGACTAGCGGGAGCACAGATACGCAGTATTTT. Amino acid sequence: CSADGTSGSTDTQYF.

CDR3 protein: CASSLGEGRWTEAFF. In nucleotides, the CDR3 is TGTGCCAGCAGCTTAGGAGAGGGGCGTTGGACTGAAGCTTTCTTT. The J gene is TRBJ1-1, the V gene TRBV5-4, with D perhaps TRBD1 (5 bases). Germline lookup yields CDR1 SGHNT and CDR2 YYREEE (reference sequence). The CDR3 contains 15 residues. V gave up 2 bases and J gave up 5 bases, with 16 bases separating them.

The CDR3 here is CASRGAGGVDEQFF. The CDR3 coding sequence is TGTGCCAGCCGTGGGGCAGGGGGCGTGGATGAGCAGTTCTTC. V gene TRBV6-1 combines with J gene TRBJ2-1, with 8 bases fitting TRBD1. The V gene's germline CDR1 is MNHNS and CDR2 SASEGT. The CDR3 runs to 14 residues. J gave up 8 bases and V 8 bases, and 11 bases lay outside the gene matches.

The V call is TRBV23-1, the J call TRBJ1-6; 8 nucleotides agree with TRBD1. TRBV23-1 falls under the ORF class, with uncertain function. The V and J ends lost 8 bases and 0 bases, in that order; junction bases with no gene match: 15. CDR3 length: 19 amino acids. CDR3 protein: CASPRLTGQVSSYNSPLHF. The CDR3 DNA reads as TGCGCCAGCCCACGCCTTACGGGACAGGTAAGCTCCTATAATTCACCCCTCCACTTT.

The chain couples TRBV7-2 to TRBJ2-3, with a possible D match to TRBD1 (6 bases). From germline, CDR1 is SGHTA and CDR2 FQGNSA. This CDR3 comprises 15 residues. Trimming shortened V by 3 bases and J by 7 bases, and 17 bases separated the two germline ends. The CDR3 spells CASSFSPTGYYTQYF. The CDR3, as DNA: TGTGCCAGCAGCTTTTCCCCGACAGGATATTATACGCAGTATTTT.

The J gene is TRBJ2-5, the V gene TRBV4-1, with 13 nucleotides matching TRBD2. CDR3 length equals 15 residues. The V and J ends lost 4 bases and 9 bases, in that order; junction bases with no gene match: 8. Looked up from germline, CDR1 is MGHRA and CDR2 is YSYEKL. CDR3 protein: CASSPWTSGGKAQYF. CDR3 DNA: TGCGCCAGCAGCCCCTGGACTAGCGGGGGTAAGGCCCAGTACTTC.

The chain links TRBV11-1 to TRBJ2-1; a possible D gene is TRBD2 (5 bases). CDR1 and CDR2 from the germline V gene are SGHAT and FQDESV (reference sequence). V dropped 1 base and J dropped 9 bases, with 10 bases sitting between them. The CDR3 is made up of 13 amino acids. In DNA, the CDR3 is TGTGCCAGCAGCTTAGAAGAGGGCGTTGAGCAGTTCTTC. Translating it yields CASSLEEGVEQFF.

V usage is TRBV6-5 and J usage is TRBJ2-7; 9 nucleotides line up with TRBD1. Germline V gene sequence: CDR1 MNHEY, CDR2 SVGAGI. The CDR3 contains 14 residues. V gave up 6 bases and J gave up 6 bases; unmatched junction bases: 9. As DNA, the CDR3 is TGTGCCAGCAGGGCGCCGGGACAGGGCCCCGAGCAGTACTTC. As protein: CASRAPGQGPEQYF.

This chain joins TRBV29-1 and TRBJ1-2, with D maybe TRBD1 (5 bases). The CDR3 spans 12 residues. The ends were cut back, 3 bases at V and 6 bases at J, with 11 bases in the middle. Looked up from germline, CDR1 is SQVTM and CDR2 is ANQGSEA. The DNA for the CDR3 is TGCAGCGTTGAGGGCAGGGTCAATGGCTACACCTTC. As protein: CSVEGRVNGYTF.

The CDR3 reads CAWGTAPSTDTQYF. The CDR3 bases are TGTGCCTGGGGGACAGCCCCTAGCACAGATACGCAGTATTTT. The chain uses TRBV30 and TRBJ2-3, with 7 bases fitting TRBD1. The CDR3 totals 14 residues. The junction had 5 bases not matched to a gene; V was cut back by 5 bases and J by 0 bases. Per germline, CDR1 GTSNPN and CDR2 SVGIG (reference sequence).

This clonotype was seen once. The rearrangement uses TRBV20-1 and TRBJ2-7, with 9 bases fitting TRBD2. Per the germline V gene, CDR1 is DFQATT and CDR2 is SNEGSKA (reference sequence). The CDR3 runs 16 residues. The V gene end was trimmed by 6 bases and the J gene end by 2 bases; junction bases not matched to a gene: 14. CDR3 residues: CSANTRMGLATYEQYF. The DNA for the CDR3 is TGCAGTGCCAATACGCGAATGGGACTAGCTACCTACGAGCAGTACTTC.

The CDR3 here is CASSLFSGYGYTF. The CDR3 DNA follows: TGTGCCAGCAGTTTATTTTCCGGCTATGGCTACACCTTC. V is TRBV27 and J is TRBJ1-2; no clear D. The CDR3 has 13 amino acids. Trimming removed 1 base at V and 4 bases at J, with 7 bases between. Germline V lookup: CDR1 MNHEY, CDR2 SMNVEV (reference sequence).

DNA for the CDR3: TGTGCCTGGAGTGTAATTATAGGGTCCTACTATGGCTACACCTTC. Protein sequence: CAWSVIIGSYYGYTF. This chain uses TRBV30 with TRBJ1-2, with D unresolved. From germline, CDR1 is GTSNPN and CDR2 SVGIG (reference sequence). Trimming cost V 0 bases and J 3 bases, with 14 bases left between them. The CDR3 runs 15 residues.

This clonotype was recorded once. CDR3 DNA sequence: TGCAGCGTGGGGGACCAGAGAGCTTATGGCTACACCTTC. Translated: CSVGDQRAYGYTF. The chain recombines TRBV29-1 with TRBJ1-2; weak D call: TRBD1 (5 bases). The germline gives CDR1 SQVTM, CDR2 ANQGSEA. V lost 6 bases to trimming and J lost 5 bases, with 16 bases between them. The CDR3 extends over 13 amino acids.

The chain uses TRBV5-1 and TRBJ1-6; D remains ambiguous. Trimming cost V 1 base and J 7 bases, with 9 bases left between them. The CDR3 sequence is 14 residues long. CDR1 and CDR2 from the germline V gene are SGHRS and YFSETQ. CDR3 amino acids: CASSLQVDNSPLHF. DNA for the CDR3: TGCGCCAGCAGCTTGCAGGTGGACAATTCACCCCTCCACTTT.

The V gene is TRBV25-1, the J gene TRBJ2-7; 14 nucleotides line up with TRBD2. The CDR3 length is 15 residues. The trim removed 4 bases at V and 6 bases at J, leaving 5 bases unmatched. CDR1 is MGHDK, CDR2 SYGVNS, per germline. The CDR3: CASSGGLAGGLEQYF. The CDR3 region has the DNA TGTGCCAGCAGTGGAGGACTAGCGGGGGGACTCGAGCAGTACTTC.

This chain links TRBV12-3 or TRBV12-4 with TRBJ2-5; D is uncertain. This CDR3 spans 13 amino acids. Trimming shortened V by 1 base and J by 5 bases, and 8 bases separated the two germline ends. DNA of the CDR3: TGTGCCAGCAGTTTAGGCCAGAAGGAGACCCAGTACTTC. This sequence encodes CASSLGQKETQYF.

This chain uses TRBV29-1 with TRBJ2-7; D might be TRBD1 (6 bases). Germline CDR1 SQVTM, CDR2 ANQGSEA. This CDR3 has 17 residues. The V end was cut by 6 bases, the J end by 0 bases, with 24 bases between. CDR3 residues: CSVVDSRNSFSSYEQYF. CDR3 in DNA: TGCAGCGTCGTGGACAGCCGCAATTCCTTTTCCTCCTACGAGCAGTACTTC.

This clonotype was picked up one time. This chain joins TRBV7-2 and TRBJ2-1; 9 nucleotides line up with TRBD1. Germline lookup yields CDR1 SGHTA and CDR2 FQGNSA. Unmatched junction bases numbered 11, after V lost 5 bases and J lost 15 bases. The CDR3 spans 13 residues. The CDR3 nucleotides read TGTGCCAGCAGCCCAGGTCTTCTGGGACAGGGGTTCTTC. Translating gives CASSPGLLGQGFF.